In this sample, the clone carrying this T cell receptor beta chain turned up once. The sample comes from a study of shared T cell receptors in the human thymus. Generated by immunoSEQ multiplex PCR, the TCRdb table keeps only in-frame clones and is missing some. The table records hundreds of thousands of clones, approximately 90% of them present only once. The sample also formed part of further work on human thymus T cells. That study adds: Congenital heart defects were the reason for the corrective surgery that the donors, healthy Finnish infants, were having. Corrective cardiac surgery supplied the resected thymus tissue. Within thymic and blood repertoires, V and J gene usage appeared to be biased. Related work found strong thymic repertoire overlap between unrelated individuals.

This receptor was obtained from a boy in the first two years of life with a congenital heart defect. Sequenced input: thymocytes.

This chain's CDR3 is CSVAPRRGGNEQFF. The CDR3 coding sequence is TGCAGCGTCGCCCCGCGGAGGGGGGGCAATGAGCAGTTCTTC. The rearrangement joins TRBV29-1 to TRBJ2-1, with D possibly TRBD2 on 7 matching bases. There are 14 residues in the CDR3. V was pared by 6 bases and J by 6 bases, with 18 bases between. Germline CDR1 reads SQVTM; CDR2 reads ANQGSEA.